A single sample is the source of the 32 T cell receptor beta chains below, sequenced in a study of naive and memory T cell subsets. Two oligonucleotides, mixed equimolar, formed the beta constant-region primer covering TRBC1 and TRBC2. TCRdb fed the UMI-ligation and nested PCR reads into MiXCR, producing one record per CDR3 protein. This table has around 160,000 distinct CDR3 sequences, 15% to 20% appearing once. Input material: naive CD4+ T cells from blood. These receptors all come from a human donor in good health.

The rearrangement uses TRBV4-1 and TRBJ1-1, with 7 bases aligning to TRBD1. CDR1 and CDR2 from the germline V gene are MGHRA and YSYEKL. This CDR3 has 14 residues. Germline trimming cut 2 bases from V and 3 bases from J; bases unmatched to any gene: 3. The CDR3 is CASSQPDRYTEAFF. The CDR3 DNA follows: TGCGCCAGCAGCCAACCGGACAGGTACACTGAAGCTTTCTTT.

This chain joins TRBV29-1 and TRBJ2-7, with 8 bases identical to TRBD2. V was clipped by 2 bases and J by 7 bases; unmatched bases: 7. The CDR3 covers 13 residues. The germline V gene has CDR1 SQVTM and CDR2 ANQGSEA. Written as DNA, the CDR3 is TGCAGCGTTGAAACCGGGGGGGCCGGGGAGCAGTACTTC. Encoded protein: CSVETGGAGEQYF.

This clonotype was observed a few times. V gene TRBV7-2 combines with J gene TRBJ2-3, with D possibly being TRBD1 or TRBD2 (7 bases each). The CDR3 spans 15 residues. CDR1 is SGHTA and CDR2 is FQGNSA in the germline V gene. Trimming took off 6 bases at V and 0 bases at J, with 13 bases between the two ends. Here the CDR3 DNA reads TGTGCCAGCAGGCAGGGGGGGGCTAGCACAGATACGCAGTATTTT. Encoded protein: CASRQGGASTDTQYF.

The chain recombines TRBV6-5 with TRBJ1-3, with D possibly being TRBD1 (5 bases). From germline, CDR1 is MNHEY and CDR2 SVGAGI. The CDR3 has 13 residues. Trimming left V 6 bases short and J 4 bases short, with 10 bases between. DNA of the CDR3: TGTGCCAGCAGAAAGGGGCAGGGAAACACCATATATTTT. Encoded protein: CASRKGQGNTIYF.

The chain has TRBV5-4 and TRBJ2-1, with 10 bases fitting TRBD2. The germline CDR1 and CDR2 sequences are SGHNT and YYREEE (reference sequence). CDR3 length equals 17 residues. Losses at the gene ends were 4 bases for V and 0 bases for J; bases not matched to a gene: 7. The chain's CDR3 is CASSPKASGSSYNEQFF. In nucleotides, the CDR3 is TGTGCCAGCAGCCCAAAGGCTAGCGGGAGCTCCTACAATGAGCAGTTCTTC.

In regard to this clonotype: The DNA is omitted, as the CDR3 cannot be located on it reliably, and the CDR3 follows TCRdb's listing. The chain employs TRBV4-2 and TRBJ2-7. Germline V CDR1 and CDR2: LGHNA, YNFKEQ. The CDR3 contains 18 residues when both ends are counted. The CDR3 loop is CASSQDLWQWQDTYEQYF.

This chain uses TRBV27 with TRBJ2-5; D is unclear. The CDR3 spans 13 residues. The germline CDR1 and CDR2 sequences are MNHEY and SMNVEV (reference sequence). V shed 5 bases and J shed 0 bases, with 7 bases lying between them. The CDR3 DNA sequence: TGTGCCAGCAGTCCCAGTTACCAAGAGACCCAGTACTTC. Protein: CASSPSYQETQYF.

The genes are TRBV11-2 and TRBJ1-4, with D tentatively TRBD1 (5 bases). Germline lookup yields CDR1 SGHAT and CDR2 FQNNGV. Trimming shortened V by 1 base and J by 13 bases, and 13 bases separated the two germline ends. This CDR3 region has 13 residues. The chain's CDR3 is CASSLGQGGGLFF. The CDR3 nucleotides read TGTGCCAGCAGCTTAGGTCAGGGAGGCGGACTGTTTTTT.

The chain uses TRBV29-1 and TRBJ1-1, with D possibly TRBD1 on 6 matching bases. The CDR3 is 11 residues long. The germline gives CDR1 SQVTM, CDR2 ANQGSEA. The V end was cut by 5 bases, the J end by 8 bases, with 12 bases between. The CDR3 DNA reads as TGCAGCGTTCGCCGCACAGGGGAAGCTTTCTTT. Translation: CSVRRTGEAFF.

Many counts were recorded for this clonotype. The gene calls are TRBV11-2 and TRBJ2-5, with 7 bases lining up with TRBD2. CDR1 is SGHAT, CDR2 FQNNGV, per germline. V gave up 5 bases and J gave up 5 bases; unmatched junction bases: 11. The CDR3 length is 15 residues. CDR3 loop: CASSPQAGASETQYF. CDR3 nucleotides: TGTGCCAGCAGCCCTCAGGCGGGAGCTTCGGAGACCCAGTACTTC.

In DNA, the CDR3 is TGTGCCAGCAGTTATTCAATCCTAGCGGGGGGGATCGGGCAGTACTTC. Encoded protein: CASSYSILAGGIGQYF. The chain employs TRBV6-5 and TRBJ2-7; 12 positions match TRBD2. The CDR3 extends over 16 amino acids. Germline V CDR1 and CDR2: MNHEY, SVGAGI. The V gene end was trimmed by 3 bases and the J gene end by 9 bases; junction bases not matched to a gene: 12.

This clonotype was seen only a few times. V is TRBV29-1 and J is TRBJ2-3; a possible D gene is TRBD1 (5 bases). Germline CDR1 is SQVTM and CDR2 is ANQGSEA. This CDR3 spans 14 amino acids. V lost 4 bases to trimming and J lost 4 bases, with 15 bases between them. The chain's CDR3 is CSVVGQGKADTQYF. CDR3 sequence (DNA): TGCAGCGTTGTTGGCCAGGGAAAAGCAGATACGCAGTATTTT.

The chain has TRBV14 and TRBJ2-1; no clear D. The V and J ends lost 4 bases and 5 bases respectively, with 12 bases between them. Germline values: CDR1 SGHDN, CDR2 FVKESK. CDR3 length: 14 residues. CDR3 loop: CASSPALRHNEQFF. The CDR3, as DNA: TGTGCCAGCAGCCCAGCACTCCGGCACAATGAGCAGTTCTTC. Looking up the rest from reference TRBV14 and TRBJ2-1 gives the full variable domain: EAGVTQFPSHSVIEKGQTVTLRCDPISGHDNLYWYRRVMGKEIKFLLHFVKESKQDESGMPNNRFLAERTGGTYSTLKVQPAELEDSGVYFCASSPALRHNEQFFGPGTRLTVL.

The rearrangement uses TRBV20-1 and TRBJ2-7, with D unclear. Germline V lookup: CDR1 DFQATT, CDR2 SNEGSKA (reference sequence). The CDR3 has 14 amino acids. Trimming left V 3 bases short and J 0 bases short, with 12 bases between. The CDR3 DNA reads TGCAGTGCTAGTTTTATTGGCGGCTCCTACGAGCAGTACTTC. It encodes CSASFIGGSYEQYF.

The chain joins TRBV15 to TRBJ1-1; perhaps TRBD1 as D (6 bases). The CDR3 sequence is 13 residues long. The germline CDR1 and CDR2 sequences are LNHNV and YYDKDF (reference sequence). Trimming took off 6 bases at V and 4 bases at J, with 12 bases between the two ends. CDR3 sequence reads: CATREGGGTEAFF. In DNA, the CDR3 is TGTGCCACCAGGGAGGGGGGAGGCACTGAAGCTTTCTTT.

This chain links TRBV20-1 with TRBJ2-1, with D perhaps matching TRBD2 (6 bases). Germline CDR1 DFQATT, CDR2 SNEGSKA (reference sequence). This CDR3 is built from 14 residues. The CDR3 coding sequence is TGCAGGGTTCCCCCTAGCGACTCCTACAATGAGCAGTTCTTC. As protein: CRVPPSDSYNEQFF.

The gene calls are TRBV5-1 and TRBJ1-2; weak D call: TRBD1 (6 bases). The CDR3 loop spans 14 amino acids. Germline CDR1 reads SGHRS; CDR2 reads YFSETQ. V was clipped by 4 bases and J by 2 bases, with 12 bases between them. Here the CDR3 reads CASSGGGINYGYTF. DNA for the CDR3: TGCGCCAGCAGCGGAGGGGGGATAAACTATGGCTACACCTTC.

DNA of the CDR3: TGTGCCAGCAACGAGGCAGGAGGGAATGGCTACACCTTC. Residues: CASNEAGGNGYTF. The chain recombines TRBV28 with TRBJ1-2; D unclear. Trimming pared 7 bases from V and 6 bases from J, leaving 15 bases between. This CDR3 spans 13 amino acids. In germline, CDR1 is MDHEN, CDR2 SYDVKM.

This clonotype was recorded a few times. The J gene is TRBJ1-1, the V gene TRBV3-1, with TRBD1 matching over 9 bases. Trimming cost V 4 bases and J 1 base; bases outside gene matches: 7. The CDR3 is 16 residues long. The germline CDR1 and CDR2 sequences are LGHDT and YNNKEL (reference sequence). CDR3 residues: CASSRARTGANTEAFF. CDR3 DNA: TGTGCCAGCAGCCGAGCCCGGACAGGGGCGAACACTGAAGCTTTCTTT.

The chain uses TRBV5-4 and TRBJ2-7, with D tentatively TRBD2 (5 bases). Germline V gene lookup returns CDR1 SGHNT and CDR2 YYREEE (reference sequence). V lost 0 bases and J 5 bases, leaving 15 bases between the germline ends. This CDR3 has 15 residues. CDR3 in DNA: TGTGCCAGCAGCTTGGCCTCTGGGCTAGCCAACGAGCAGTACTTC. Translating it yields CASSLASGLANEQYF.

The chain has TRBV7-3 and TRBJ1-1, with D perhaps matching TRBD1 (6 bases). V gave up 4 bases and J gave up 3 bases, with 24 bases separating them. Germline-derived CDR1 and CDR2 are SGHTA and FQGTGA. The CDR3 sequence is 18 residues long. CDR3 sequence reads: CASSSNLGAAGADTEAFF. CDR3 DNA sequence: TGTGCCAGCAGCTCTAACCTAGGGGCTGCAGGGGCGGACACTGAAGCTTTCTTT.

This clonotype has a handful of counts. The chain couples TRBV29-1 to TRBJ1-1; D uncertain. The CDR3 runs 12 residues. The V end was cut by 7 bases, the J end by 8 bases, with 17 bases between. Germline CDR1 SQVTM, CDR2 ANQGSEA. CDR3 region: CSAGPGGREAFF. The CDR3 DNA follows: TGCAGCGCCGGACCGGGCGGTAGAGAAGCTTTCTTT. Full variable domain (remainder filled in from reference TRBV29-1 and TRBJ1-1): SAVISQKPSRDICQRGTSLTIQCQVDSQVTMMFWYRQQPGQSLTLIATANQGSEATYESGFVIDKFPISRPNLTFSTLTVSNMSPEDSSIYLCSAGPGGREAFFGQGTRLTVV.

The chain joins TRBV20-1 to TRBJ2-1, with 9 bases matching TRBD2. V lost 5 bases and J lost 4; bases outside the gene matches: 6. The germline V gene has CDR1 DFQATT and CDR2 SNEGSKA (reference sequence). CDR3 size: 14 residues. The DNA of the CDR3 is TGCAGTGCTGCACTAGCGGGCCGATACAATGAGCAGTTCTTC. It specifies CSAALAGRYNEQFF.

This chain links TRBV28 with TRBJ2-5; maybe TRBD2 (6 bases). The CDR3 is 17 residues long. Between the trimmed V and J ends, which lost 7 bases and 5 bases, there was a span of 26 bases. The germline V gene encodes CDR1 MDHEN and CDR2 SYDVKM. The chain's CDR3 is CASTPGALGGPWETQYF. The CDR3 DNA reads TGTGCCAGCACCCCTGGGGCTTTGGGGGGTCCCTGGGAGACCCAGTACTTC.

This chain uses TRBV20-1 with TRBJ2-2; 11 nucleotides match TRBD2. V was clipped by 1 base and J by 4 bases; unmatched bases: 5. The germline V gene encodes CDR1 DFQATT and CDR2 SNEGSKA (reference sequence). This CDR3 has 16 amino acids. The CDR3 DNA sequence: TGCAGTGCTAGAGTAGCGGGAGGGCCGGTCACCGGGGAGCTGTTTTTT. Residues: CSARVAGGPVTGELFF.

The rearrangement joins TRBV11-2 to TRBJ2-1; 7 bases are a match to TRBD2. Germline loops: CDR1 SGHAT, CDR2 FQNNGV. V was clipped by 1 base and J by 10 bases; unmatched bases: 7. The CDR3 is 14 residues long. The DNA of the CDR3 is TGTGCCAGCAGCTTAGGACTAGCCGTGGGAGAGCAGTTCTTC. Protein: CASSLGLAVGEQFF.

This clonotype turned up a few times. The chain uses TRBV12-3 or TRBV12-4 and TRBJ1-5, with D perhaps matching TRBD1 (5 bases). V was cut by 3 bases and J by 4 bases, with 10 bases left in between. CDR3 size: 14 residues. This CDR3 reads CASSLSQGNQPQHF. The CDR3 DNA reads as TGTGCCAGCAGTTTGTCCCAGGGTAATCAGCCCCAGCATTTT.

V and J are TRBV3-1 and TRBJ2-7; 8 nucleotides match TRBD1. This CDR3 region has 15 residues. The V gene end was trimmed by 3 bases and the J gene end by 5 bases; junction bases not matched to a gene: 9. Germline CDR1 is LGHDT and CDR2 is YNNKEL (reference sequence). CDR3 amino acids: CASSHLGQGVNEQYF. The CDR3 DNA reads as TGTGCCAGCAGCCACCTCGGACAGGGAGTGAACGAGCAGTACTTC.

This clonotype was seen only a few times. The genes are TRBV29-1 and TRBJ2-1; no definite D call. V was cut by 6 bases and J by 3 bases, with 12 bases left in between. The germline V gene has CDR1 SQVTM and CDR2 ANQGSEA. CDR3 size: 13 residues. The DNA of the CDR3 is TGCAGCGTCCGTGGGTTATACTACAATGAGCAGTTCTTC. As protein: CSVRGLYYNEQFF.

The table lists this clonotype with a few counts. The chain links TRBV7-9 to TRBJ2-1, with a weak D call TRBD2 (5 bases). The length of the CDR3 is 13 residues. CDR1 is SEHNR and CDR2 is FQNEAQ in the germline V gene (reference sequence). V gave up 10 bases and J gave up 1 base, with 11 bases separating them. This chain's CDR3 is CAIAPGSYNEQFF. The CDR3 DNA reads TGTGCCATCGCTCCGGGGTCCTACAATGAGCAGTTCTTC.

This clonotype was seen only a few times. This sequence joins TRBV4-2 and TRBJ2-5; D call uncertain. CDR3 size: 14 residues. CDR1 is LGHNA, CDR2 YNFKEQ, per germline. The ends were cut back, 5 bases at V and 2 bases at J, with 12 bases in the middle. The CDR3 sequence: CASSSLGQQETQYF. The DNA for the CDR3 is TGTGCCAGCAGCTCCCTTGGGCAGCAAGAGACCCAGTACTTC.

The rearrangement links TRBV18 to TRBJ2-7; D is undetermined. The CDR3 is 13 amino acids. Trimming removed 0 bases at V and 4 bases at J, with 7 bases between. The germline V gene has CDR1 KGHSH and CDR2 LQKENI. The CDR3 loop reads CASSPPVIYEQYF. The DNA of the CDR3 is TGTGCCAGCTCACCACCCGTTATATACGAGCAGTACTTC.